The 2 T cell receptor beta chains reported below all come from one sample, sequenced in a study of beta chain features in type 1 diabetes (dated by TCRdb to about 2018). Receptor libraries were prepared by the immunoSEQ multiplex PCR assay. All of the isolated RNA was reverse transcribed with the High Capacity cDNA Reverse Transcription Kit, so expressed TCRB transcripts were sequenced. The table comes from immuneACCESS by way of TCRdb, which keeps in-frame sequences with V and J called. Part of the clones is missing from these tables; in studies checked, under half for an unresolved V gene and the rest for unknown reasons. For this sample there are around 99,000 clones; 40% appear just once. Of the sample, over 0.065% is held by the ten largest clones. The specimen sequenced was stem cell memory CD4+ T cells from blood. According to the study, the label for this sample's cell subset or site signals: stem cell-like memory CD4+ T cells. Receptor source: a young woman in good health.

This clone was detected a few times. The genes are TRBV15 and TRBJ2-6; 10 bases map to TRBD1. Germline V gene sequence: CDR1 LNHNV, CDR2 YYDKDF (reference sequence). This CDR3 comprises 15 residues. The junction had 6 bases not matched to a gene; V was cut back by 1 base and J by 12 bases. Here the CDR3 DNA reads TGTGCCACCAGCAGAGGGACAGGGGGTGTACCCGTCCTGACTTTC. This encodes CATSRGTGGVPVLTF.

The chain combines TRBV7-3 with TRBJ2-5; TRBD2 aligns across 14 bases. Losses at the gene ends were 2 bases for V and 4 bases for J; bases not matched to a gene: 0. The germline V gene encodes CDR1 SGHTA and CDR2 FQGTGA. This CDR3 comprises 15 residues. CDR3 nucleotide sequence: TGTGCCAGCAGCTTAGGACTAGCGGGAGGAGAGACCCAGTACTTC. This encodes CASSLGLAGGETQYF.